Sequencing of this T cell receptor (beta chain) was carried out in a study of cytomegalovirus exposure and HLA in healthy donors. Study-level findings and limits: Most TCR sequences were seen very rarely across donors, but some public TCRs occurred in many.

CDR3 length: 16 amino acids. Sequenced by immunoSEQ multiplex PCR; TCRdb stores in-frame clones only, minus some. Of 71,000 or so clones in the sample, 85% to 95% were seen once. This clone was detected only a few times. What it binds is not known. The gene calls are TRBV21-1 and TRBJ2-7; TRBD2 was called by the table and not checked on the DNA. TRBV21-1 is marked as a pseudogene. The sequencing sample was made of PBMCs. The receptor was isolated from a young man in good health and CMV-seropositive. The CDR3 protein is CASSKAPGRNSYEQYF. DNA of the CDR3: TGTGCCAGCAGCAAAGCTCCGGGGAGGAACTCCTACGAGCAGTACTTC.